The 25 T cell receptor beta chains given below trace back to one sample, sequenced in a study of T cells in Graves' hyperthyroidism and ophthalmopathy. Using RNA transcripts as the source, TCR beta CDR3 regions were amplified. TCR CDR3 regions were first amplified by RT-PCR with HTBI primers. TCRdb re-called the multiplex PCR reads with MiXCR, one entry per CDR3 protein. The sample has hundreds of thousands of distinct CDR3 sequences; just over 35% are singletons. The sequencing sample was made of blood. The receptors stem from a woman in her thirties or forties with Graves' hyperthyroidism.

Concerning this clonotype: A read error may be the cause here, since a much bigger clone is one base away. The genes are TRBV10-3 and TRBJ1-2; 9 nucleotides align to TRBD1. Germline CDR1 and CDR2: ENHRY and SYGVKD. With 2 bases clipped from V and 3 bases from J, the junction kept 4 bases outside the gene matches. The CDR3 extends over 15 amino acids. In DNA, the CDR3 is TGTGCCATCAGTGAGCGGTGGGACAGGGACTATGGCTACACCTTC. It translates to CAISERWDRDYGYTF.

The chain recombines TRBV10-3 with TRBJ1-1; 7 bases are a match to TRBD1. The CDR3 covers 14 residues. Per the germline V gene, CDR1 is ENHRY and CDR2 is SYGVKD. V dropped 10 bases and J dropped 7; count of bases not matched to a gene: 15. The CDR3 spells CANPPTGPVGEAFF. CDR3 coding DNA: TGTGCCAACCCACCGACAGGGCCGGTCGGTGAAGCTTTCTTT.

This chain links TRBV12-3 or TRBV12-4 with TRBJ2-7, with D uncertain. The CDR3 has 14 amino acids. Trimming removed 5 bases at V and 5 bases at J, with 16 bases between. CDR3 sequence: CASSPDPRVNEQYF. As DNA, the CDR3 is TGTGCCAGCAGTCCAGACCCTCGTGTTAACGAGCAGTACTTC.

This chain uses TRBV6-5 with TRBJ1-5; no reliable D call. The germline CDR1 and CDR2 sequences are MNHEY and SVGAGI. The germline V and J ends were trimmed by 0 bases and 5 bases, with 17 bases remaining between them. The CDR3 is 17 amino acids. CDR3 in amino acids: CASSYSYHSLRHQPQHF. CDR3 coding DNA: TGTGCCAGCAGTTACTCGTATCACAGCCTGAGGCATCAGCCCCAGCATTTT.

This clonotype turned up a few times. J is TRBJ1-1 and V is TRBV9; the D gene is possibly TRBD1 (5 bases). The CDR3 has 14 residues. Looked up from germline, CDR1 is SGDLS and CDR2 is YYNGEE. The ends were cut back, 3 bases at V and 4 bases at J, with 13 bases in the middle. Here the CDR3 DNA reads TGTGCCAGCAGCGGCGGGGCCCGAGGCACTGAAGCTTTCTTT. Protein sequence: CASSGGARGTEAFF.

This chain joins TRBV2 and TRBJ2-1; TRBD1 matches 9 bases. The germline V gene has CDR1 SNHLY and CDR2 FYNNEI. V was pared by 6 bases and J by 8 bases, with 2 bases of the junction left unmatched. The CDR3 covers 12 residues. The CDR3 coding sequence is TGTGCCAGCAGCGGACAGGGGCATGAGCAGTTCTTC. Its protein product is CASSGQGHEQFF.

At least ten counts were recorded for this clonotype. The chain couples TRBV10-3 to TRBJ2-7, with 9 positions matching TRBD1. CDR3 length equals 14 residues. The germline CDR1 and CDR2 sequences are ENHRY and SYGVKD. The J segment lost 4 bases and the V segment lost 3 bases, leaving 4 bases of the junction unmatched. The CDR3 spells CAISDGTGTYEQYF. The CDR3 DNA sequence: TGTGCCATCAGTGACGGGACAGGGACTTACGAGCAGTACTTC.

This chain uses TRBV29-1 with TRBJ1-3; a weak D match, TRBD1 (6 bases). Deletions cut 8 bases from V and 7 bases from J, with 18 bases between. Germline V gives CDR1 SQVTM, CDR2 ANQGSEA. This CDR3 contains 13 residues. CDR3 in amino acids: CSSYRENGNTIYF. The CDR3 region has the DNA TGCAGCTCGTACAGGGAAAACGGGAACACCATATATTTT.

For this clonotype: It is likely a read error, because the conserved phenylalanine at the end of the CDR3 is missing. The rearrangement joins TRBV5-1 to TRBJ1-1; maybe TRBD1 (6 bases). This CDR3 comprises 16 residues. V was shortened by 0 bases and J by 6 bases, with 18 bases between the two germline ends. Germline V gene sequence: CDR1 SGHRS, CDR2 YFSETQ. CDR3 protein: CASSLGGQGTMPEAFS. Written as DNA, the CDR3 is TGCGCCAGCAGCTTGGGGGGGCAGGGGACAATGCCTGAAGCTTTCTCT.

The chain joins TRBV11-2 to TRBJ2-7, with D tentatively TRBD2 (6 bases). This CDR3 comprises 17 residues. The V end lost 5 bases, the J end lost 2 bases, and 22 bases lay between the germline ends. From germline, CDR1 is SGHAT and CDR2 FQNNGV. CDR3 loop: CASSRPRGGNPTYEQYF. CDR3 coding DNA: TGTGCCAGCAGCCGCCCGCGGGGCGGGAATCCCACCTACGAGCAGTACTTC.

This clonotype appeared many times. The rearrangement links TRBV5-1 to TRBJ1-2, with D unclear. CDR1 is SGHRS and CDR2 is YFSETQ in the germline V gene. This CDR3 has 10 amino acids. The CDR3 reads CTRRVYGYTF. The CDR3 nucleotides are TGCACACGGCGGGTTTATGGCTACACCTTC.

Concerning this clonotype: This may be a read error, as it is one base from a much larger clone. The rearrangement joins TRBV19 to TRBJ2-5; TRBD2 agrees at 8 bases. V shed 3 bases, J shed 9 bases, and the junction held 9 bases outside the gene matches. The CDR3 consists of 14 residues. Germline V gene data show CDR1 as LNHDA and CDR2 as SQIVND (reference sequence). CDR3 region: CASSMIGTREAQYF. The CDR3 nucleotides read TGTGCCAGTAGTATGATCGGGACGCGGGAGGCCCAGTACTTC. The variable domain in full, with the rest retrieved from reference TRBV19 and TRBJ2-5, is DGGITQSPKYLFRKEGQNVTLSCEQNLNHDAMYWYRQDPGQGLRLIYYSQIVNDFQKGDIAEGYSVSREKKESFPLTVTSAQKNPTAFYLCASSMIGTREAQYFGPGTRLLVL.

This chain joins TRBV15 and TRBJ2-5, with D maybe TRBD2 (5 bases). Trimming removed 1 base at V and 3 bases at J, with 9 bases between. This CDR3 has 14 residues. Germline V gives CDR1 LNHNV, CDR2 YYDKDF (reference sequence). CDR3 sequence: CATSRGPGKETQYF. In DNA form, the CDR3 reads TGTGCCACCAGCAGAGGGCCGGGGAAAGAGACCCAGTACTTC.

This chain links TRBV5-1 with TRBJ2-2; D unresolved. The CDR3 has 14 amino acids. Germline CDR1 and CDR2: SGHRS and YFSETQ. V lost 5 bases and J 3 bases, leaving 11 bases between the germline ends. This CDR3 is CASRFTRDTGELFF. CDR3 DNA sequence: TGCGCCAGCAGGTTTACAAGGGACACCGGGGAGCTGTTTTTT.

This chain connects TRBV19 to TRBJ1-5, with D tentatively TRBD1 (5 bases). Trimming shortened V by 5 bases and J by 3 bases, and 14 bases separated the two germline ends. The CDR3 totals 15 residues. Germline V gene sequence: CDR1 LNHDA, CDR2 SQIVND (reference sequence). The CDR3 coding sequence is TGTGCCAGTAGTCCCCGGGACGTCTACAATCAGCCCCAGCATTTT. Its protein is CASSPRDVYNQPQHF. Together with reference TRBV19 and TRBJ1-5, the CDR3 gives the full variable domain: DGGITQSPKYLFRKEGQNVTLSCEQNLNHDAMYWYRQDPGQGLRLIYYSQIVNDFQKGDIAEGYSVSREKKESFPLTVTSAQKNPTAFYLCASSPRDVYNQPQHFGDGTRLSIL.

V gene TRBV6-5 combines with J gene TRBJ1-5; the D gene is possibly TRBD1 (6 bases). The ends were cut back, 2 bases at V and 8 bases at J, with 16 bases in the middle. CDR1 and CDR2 (germline): MNHEY, SVGAGI. CDR3 length: 15 residues. The CDR3 DNA reads TGTGCCAGCAGTTACGGGTGGGGGCCGCCCGAGCCCCAGCATTTT. Translating gives CASSYGWGPPEPQHF.

Remarks on this clonotype: A much larger clonotype is one base distant, so this may be a read error. The genes are TRBV7-9 and TRBJ1-2, with a weak D call TRBD1 (5 bases). Deletions cut 5 bases from V and 2 bases from J, with 15 bases between. This CDR3 contains 15 residues. Germline V gives CDR1 SEHNR, CDR2 FQNEAQ (reference sequence). The CDR3 coding sequence is TGTGCCAGCAGCCGAACAGGACGGACAAACTATGGCTACACCTTC. Its translation: CASSRTGRTNYGYTF. Full variable domain (remainder filled in from reference TRBV7-9 and TRBJ1-2): DTGVSQNPRHKITKRGQNVTFRCDPISEHNRLYWYRQTLGQGPEFLTYFQNEAQLEKSRLLSDRFSAERPKGSFSTLEIQRTEQGDSAMYLCASSRTGRTNYGYTFGSGTRLTVV.

Comments on this clonotype: Being one base from a much bigger clone, this may be a read error. The chain recombines TRBV6-5 with TRBJ1-6; perhaps TRBD1 as D (5 bases). The CDR3 sequence is 14 residues long. The germline CDR1 and CDR2 sequences are MNHEY and SVGAGI. Trimming removed 2 bases at V and 12 bases at J, with 14 bases between. CDR3 region: CASSYGVTGLPLHF. CDR3 nucleotides: TGTGCCAGCAGTTACGGGGTAACAGGATTACCCCTCCACTTT.

This clonotype has only a few counts. The chain couples TRBV5-1 to TRBJ2-5; tentatively, D is TRBD2 (6 bases). V was shortened by 1 base and J by 5 bases, with 15 bases between the two germline ends. The CDR3 extends over 15 amino acids. Germline CDR1 reads SGHRS; CDR2 reads YFSETQ. The CDR3 spells CASSLINPGRETQYF. The CDR3 DNA follows: TGCGCCAGCAGCTTGATTAATCCAGGGAGGGAGACCCAGTACTTC.

This clonotype appeared a single time. Germline and junction disagree at one end, which may indicate a read error. V and J are TRBV20-1 and TRBJ2-7, with 7 bases lining up with TRBD1. This CDR3 has 18 amino acids. Germline V gene data show CDR1 as DFQATT and CDR2 as SNEGSKA (reference sequence). The CDR3 nucleotides are TGCGGTGCTAGAGATTATATTTCGTTGACGGGACAGCCCTACGAGCAGTACTTC. Translating gives CGARDYISLTGQPYEQYF.

The rearrangement links TRBV6-6 to TRBJ1-1, with D possibly TRBD1 on 5 matching bases. V was pared by 5 bases and J by 11 bases, with 21 bases between. This CDR3 contains 14 residues. The V gene's germline CDR1 is MNHNY and CDR2 SVGAGI (reference sequence). This CDR3 is CASSEFYPLKGAFF. CDR3 DNA sequence: TGTGCCAGCAGTGAGTTTTACCCGCTTAAGGGGGCTTTCTTT.

In the case of this clonotype: A clone one base away is much larger, so this may be a read error. This chain links TRBV7-2 with TRBJ2-2; TRBD2 might be the D (5 bases). The germline CDR1 and CDR2 sequences are SGHTA and FQGNSA. The CDR3 covers 16 residues. The CDR3 loop is CASSPTSYGSTGEPFF. DNA for the CDR3: TGTGCCAGCAGCCCCACGTCCTACGGGTCTACCGGGGAGCCGTTTTTT.

The gene calls are TRBV5-1 and TRBJ1-2, with a weak D call TRBD1 (6 bases). The germline gives CDR1 SGHRS, CDR2 YFSETQ. Trimming removed 5 bases from V and 2 bases from J, with 16 bases in between. This CDR3 region has 15 residues. The CDR3 nucleotides read TGCGCCAGCAGACCAGATGGGGGCGGCAACTATGGCTACACCTTC. Translation: CASRPDGGGNYGYTF.

CDR3 sequence: CASSLRGDSEGTEAFF. The CDR3 coding sequence is TGTGCCAGCAGCTTAAGGGGGGACTCTGAGGGCACTGAAGCTTTCTTT. This chain uses TRBV7-2 with TRBJ1-1, with D tentatively TRBD1 (6 bases). From germline, CDR1 is SGHTA and CDR2 FQGNSA. Trimming took 2 bases from V and 4 from J, leaving 17 bases between them. CDR3 length: 16 residues. The entire variable domain, with the rest obtained from reference TRBV7-2 and TRBJ1-1, is as follows: GAGVSQSPSNKVTEKGKDVELRCDPISGHTALYWYRQSLGQGLEFLIYFQGNSAPDKSGLPSDRFSAERTGGSVSTLTIQRTQQEDSAVYLCASSLRGDSEGTEAFFGQGTRLTVV.

This clonotype occurred a few times. This chain uses TRBV6-1 with TRBJ1-2, with D hard to call. The V end was cut by 5 bases, the J end by 8 bases, with 15 bases between. Germline V gene data show CDR1 as MNHNS and CDR2 as SASEGT. The CDR3 runs to 13 residues. CDR3 bases: TGTGCCAGCAGTCCATCCGGGCCCGGCGGCTACACCTTC. This translates into CASSPSGPGGYTF.